This TCR beta chain is drawn from a study of tumor-infiltrating lymphocytes in primary liver carcinoma. The overall study: Surgical resection served as treatment for the primary liver carcinoma of these patients.

With a constant-region primer, TCR beta cDNA was made from about 0.55 ug of total RNA. Employing slightly modified ARM-PCR, three nested multiplex PCR rounds were run, and these gave rise to the TCR beta libraries. A C-beta reverse primer was combined with TRBV1-TRBV30 forward primers in the first two PCR rounds, and each round had 10 cycles. In TCRdb, the multiplex PCR reads were re-called with MiXCR into one record per CDR3 protein. The top ten hold roughly 8.9% of the sample, which has 300,000 to 400,000 distinct CDR3 sequences, approximately 65% seen once. With respect to this clonotype: A read error may produce the germline difference seen at one junction end.

Blood RNA was derived from unsorted whole blood, and germline DNA was extracted too. CDR1 and CDR2 (germline): SQVTM, ANQGSEA. This CDR3 is built from 14 residues. The receptor was isolated from a middle-aged man with primary liver carcinoma and hepatitis B virus infection. This chain uses TRBV29-1 with TRBJ2-7; 10 nucleotides align to TRBD2. Sequencing used peripheral blood. The CDR3 DNA reads as TGCAGCCCCCAGGGGCTAGCGGGAGATTACGAGCAGTGCTTC. It codes for CSPQGLAGDYEQCF.